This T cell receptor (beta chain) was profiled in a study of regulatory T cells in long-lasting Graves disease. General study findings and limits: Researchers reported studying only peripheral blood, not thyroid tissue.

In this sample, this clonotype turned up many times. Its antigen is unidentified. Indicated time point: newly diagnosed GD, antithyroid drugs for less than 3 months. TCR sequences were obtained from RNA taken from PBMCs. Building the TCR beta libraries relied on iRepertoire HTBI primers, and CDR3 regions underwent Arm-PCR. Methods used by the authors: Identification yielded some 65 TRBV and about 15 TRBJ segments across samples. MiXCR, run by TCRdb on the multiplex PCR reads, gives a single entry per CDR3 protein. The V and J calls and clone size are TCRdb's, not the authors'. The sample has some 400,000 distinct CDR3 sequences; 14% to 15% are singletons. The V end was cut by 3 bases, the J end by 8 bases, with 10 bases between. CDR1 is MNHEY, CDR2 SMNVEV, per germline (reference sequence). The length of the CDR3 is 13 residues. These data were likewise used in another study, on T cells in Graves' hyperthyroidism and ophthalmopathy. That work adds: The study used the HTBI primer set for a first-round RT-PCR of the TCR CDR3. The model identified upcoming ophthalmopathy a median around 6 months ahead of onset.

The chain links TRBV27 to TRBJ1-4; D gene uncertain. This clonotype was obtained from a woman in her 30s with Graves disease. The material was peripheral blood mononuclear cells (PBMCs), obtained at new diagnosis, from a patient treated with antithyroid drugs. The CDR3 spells CASSLELGEKLFF. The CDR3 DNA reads TGTGCCAGCAGTTTGGAGTTAGGGGAAAAACTGTTTTTT.